These T cell receptor beta chains were read from a single sample in a study of CD8+ T cells in alopecia areata. TCRdb keeps only in-frame clones here, not all; method: immunoSEQ multiplex PCR. The table includes approximately 45,000 clones, about three fifths detected once. This material consisted of CD8+ T cells sorted from blood, taken at week 4, from a patient treated with tofacitinib. These receptors all stem from a human donor with alopecia areata. The CDR3 runs from the conserved cysteine through the conserved F or W. The D gene is left open where the match is weak. Rows give clone size only sometimes, using once, few, many, or a class for an expanded clone.

V	J	size	D	DNA	CDR3
TRBV30	TRBJ1-1	few	NA	TGTGCCTGGAGAGACTCCACTGAAGCTTTCTTT	CAWRDSTEAFF
TRBV29-1	TRBJ1-1	NA	TRBD1	TGCAGCGTTATTGGAGGGGGGACAGGGATGACTGAAGCTTTCTTT	CSVIGGGTGMTEAFF
TRBV7-8	TRBJ2-1	few	TRBD2	TGTGCCAGCACCAACCGAGCGGGGGGCTACAATGAGCAGTTCTTC	CASTNRAGGYNEQFF
TRBV19	TRBJ2-3	NA	TRBD1	TGTGCCGCCCAGGGGGCGCCGATGACAGATACGCAGTATTTT	CAAQGAPMTDTQYF
TRBV29-1	TRBJ2-7	NA	NA	TGCAGCGTTGCTAGACAGGTCTACGAGCAGTACTTC	CSVARQVYEQYF
TRBV19	TRBJ2-6	NA	NA	TGTGCCAGTAGTGTGCGAGGTGGGGCCAACGTCCTGACTTTC	CASSVRGGANVLTF
TRBV6-5	TRBJ2-5	NA	NA	TGTGCCAGCAGTACCACGAGGGCCCAGTACTTC	CASSTTRAQYF
TRBV7-8	TRBJ1-2	once	TRBD1	TGTGCCAGCAGCTTAGCCGGGACAGATCGCGATGGCTACACCTTC	CASSLAGTDRDGYTF
TRBV29-1	TRBJ2-1	NA	TRBD2	TGCAGCGTTTCACTAGCGGGGGGAGGGAATGAGCAGTTCTTC	CSVSLAGGGNEQFF
TRBV2	TRBJ1-4	NA	NA	TGTGCCAGCACCTTAGCCGGCCCAAATGAAAAACTGTTTTTT	CASTLAGPNEKLFF
TRBV7-9	TRBJ1-1	NA	TRBD1	TGTGCCAGCAGCCCTACACAGGGGCCGAACACTGAAGCTTTCTTT	CASSPTQGPNTEAFF
TRBV30	TRBJ1-1	NA	NA	TGTGCCTGGAGTGTTGGCAGGGAAGCTTTCTTT	CAWSVGREAFF
TRBV7-2	TRBJ2-3	NA	TRBD1	TGTGCCAGCAGCTTAATATGGGACAGGTACACAGATACGCAGTATTTT	CASSLIWDRYTDTQYF
TRBV19	TRBJ2-7	few	NA	TGTGCCAGTGGGGAACCCTACGAGCAGTACTTC	CASGEPYEQYF
TRBV6-5	TRBJ1-6	NA	NA	TGTGCCAGCAGTTACCTTCAGCGCGAGGGAAATTCACCCCTCCACTTT	CASSYLQREGNSPLHF
TRBV30	TRBJ1-5	NA	TRBD1	TGTGCCTGGAGTGGACAGGGAGATCAGCCCCAGCATTTT	CAWSGQGDQPQHF
TRBV29-1	TRBJ1-2	few	NA	TGCAGCGTACCGGGACGGGGGTATGGCTACACCTTC	CSVPGRGYGYTF
TRBV29-1	TRBJ1-1	NA	NA	TGCAGCGTTGAAGAGGGCACGAACACTGAAGCTTTCTTT	CSVEEGTNTEAFF
TRBV29-1	TRBJ2-1	once	TRBD1	TGCAGCGGACAGGGGTCCTACAATGAGCAGTTCTTC	CSGQGSYNEQFF
TRBV30	TRBJ2-1	NA	NA	TGTGCCTGGAGTTGGGATCTGTCCTACAATGAGCAGTTCTTC	CAWSWDLSYNEQFF
TRBV19	TRBJ2-7	NA	TRBD2	TGTGCCAGTAGCCCAACTAGCGGGGGGGCCTACGAGCAGTACTTC	CASSPTSGGAYEQYF
TRBV7-9	TRBJ1-2	NA	NA	TGTGCCAGCACCAGTGACAGGCGCGTTTATGGCTACACCTTC	CASTSDRRVYGYTF
TRBV5-1	TRBJ2-7	NA	TRBD1	TGCGCCAGCAGACATGGGACAGGGGGCTACGAGCAGTACTTC	CASRHGTGGYEQYF
TRBV19	TRBJ2-7	NA	TRBD1	TGTGCCAGTAGGGACAGGGGCTACGAGCAGTACTTC	CASRDRGYEQYF
TRBV7-2	TRBJ2-7	NA	TRBD2	TGTGCCAGCAGCTTGGCACTAGCGGGGAATGAGCAGTACTTC	CASSLALAGNEQYF
TRBV5-6	TRBJ2-7	few	NA	TGTGCCAGCAGCTTGCTGTCCTCCTACGAGCAGTACTTC	CASSLLSSYEQYF
TRBV7-3	TRBJ1-1	once	NA	TGTGCCAGCAGCCCTGGGGACGGCTTGGGAGCTTTCTTT	CASSPGDGLGAFF
TRBV29-1	TRBJ2-3	NA	NA	TGCAGCGTTGATAACAGGGCCACGGGGGCCACAGATACGCAGTATTTT	CSVDNRATGATDTQYF
TRBV5-6	TRBJ1-1	NA	TRBD1	TGTGCCAGCAGCCCACAGGGGGCCCTAAACACTGAAGCTTTCTTT	CASSPQGALNTEAFF
TRBV15	TRBJ1-4	NA	NA	TGTGCCACCAGCAGAGTCGACGGTAATGAAAAACTGTTTTTT	CATSRVDGNEKLFF
TRBV7-9	TRBJ2-1	few	NA	TGTGCCAGCAGCTCATCCTCCACCCCCGGCAGGGATCATGAGCAGTTCTTC	CASSSSSTPGRDHEQFF
TRBV7-8	TRBJ1-1	NA	NA	TGTGCCAGCAGCTGGGGGGGCACTGAAGCTTTCTTT	CASSWGGTEAFF
TRBV6-1	TRBJ2-2	NA	NA	TGTGCCAGCAGTGACACAGGGAAGAACACCGGGGAGCTGTTTTTT	CASSDTGKNTGELFF
TRBV9	TRBJ2-1	NA	NA	TGTGCCAGCAGCGCCGACTCCCGTGAGCAGTTCTTC	CASSADSREQFF